Detailed here is one TCR beta chain. TEMRA cells underwent FACS enrichment and CD8+ and CD4+ T cells underwent negative isolation. The data are from a study of CD8 T cells in Susac syndrome. The CDR3 has 14 residues. Germline loops: CDR1 SEHNR, CDR2 FQNEAQ (reference sequence). The V end lost 3 bases, the J end lost 2 bases, and 8 bases lay between the germline ends. Reverse transcription of 0.5 to 1 ug RNA was carried out with random hexamers. TCRdb re-analysed the immunoSEQ multiplex PCR reads in MiXCR, keeping a single row per CDR3 protein. The sample contains 150,000 to 250,000 distinct CDR3 sequences, 90% to 95% of which appear only once.

The receptor was derived from a human donor with multiple sclerosis. This chain links TRBV7-9 with TRBJ2-1; tentative D call: TRBD1 (5 bases). The specimen was CD4+ T cells from PBMCs. The CDR3 reads CASSFRQTYNEQFF. In DNA form, the CDR3 reads TGTGCCAGCAGCTTCAGACAGACCTACAATGAGCAGTTCTTC.